This TCR beta chain was captured in a study of blood T cell repertoires in COVID-19. Across the study: Acute and convalescent COVID-19 samples came from the United States, Italy and Spain.

In the study's own analysis: The authors estimated nucleated cell counts from reference gene primer amplification. Produced via immunoSEQ multiplex PCR; TCRdb's table is partial and in-frame only. V and J calls and clone size are as listed in that table; D and trimming were resolved from the DNA. This table holds 200,000 to 250,000 clones, under 90% found once. The cohort comprised adults aged 18 to 89 years residing in about two dozen US areas. Trimming removed 6 bases from V and 5 bases from J; junction bases left unmatched: 1. CDR1 is MNHEY, CDR2 SVGAGI, per germline. The CDR3 consists of 12 residues.

The V call is TRBV6-5, the J call TRBJ1-5; 7 bases map to TRBD1. The material sequenced was PBMCs or T cells enriched from blood (not recorded which). The sequence was obtained from a woman aged 55-70 years who had recovered from COVID-19. The CDR3 loop reads CASRTGDQPQHF. CDR3 nucleotides: TGTGCCAGCAGAACAGGGGATCAGCCCCAGCATTTT.